The rows below give T cell receptor beta chains drawn from one sample of a study of cytomegalovirus exposure and HLA in healthy donors. Libraries were prepared by immunoSEQ multiplex PCR; TCRdb keeps only in-frame clonotypes and omits some of them. The table has 100,000 or so clones, over 85% seen once; the top ten hold roughly 0.82%. The sample comprised PBMCs. The origin of the receptors is a woman between 18 and 29 years old in good health and CMV-seronegative. CDR3s include the opening cysteine and the closing phenylalanine or tryptophan. D genes are given only for firm matches. Only some rows state a clone size, as once, few, many or a class for expanded clones.

v_call	d_call	j_call	clone_size	cdr3_aa	cdr3_nt
TRBV7-9	TRBD2	TRBJ2-5	NA	CASSFFSGREETQYF	TGTGCCAGCAGCTTCTTTAGCGGGAGGGAAGAGACCCAGTACTTC
TRBV11-2	TRBD2	TRBJ2-5	once	CASSRAGGTETQYF	TGTGCCAGCAGTCGAGCGGGGGGGACTGAGACCCAGTACTTC
TRBV6-5	NA	TRBJ1-1	NA	CASMGRSTEAFF	TGTGCCAGCATGGGGCGGTCCACTGAAGCTTTCTTT
TRBV6-1	NA	TRBJ1-1	NA	CASRSESMNTEAFF	TGTGCCAGCAGGTCAGAAAGTATGAACACTGAAGCTTTCTTT
TRBV27	TRBD1	TRBJ1-5	NA	CASRASGQASRSNQPQHF	TGTGCCAGCAGAGCCTCGGGACAGGCGAGCAGATCCAATCAGCCCCAGCATTTT
TRBV7-2	NA	TRBJ2-7	NA	CASSSDRSAHYEQYF	TGTGCCAGCAGCTCGGACAGAAGCGCCCACTACGAGCAGTACTTC
TRBV5-1	NA	TRBJ1-4	NA	CASSLQGTNEKLFF	TGCGCCAGCAGCTTGCAGGGGACTAATGAAAAACTGTTTTTT
TRBV5-1	NA	TRBJ2-3	NA	CASSIGHPAADTQYF	TGCGCCAGCAGCATTGGACATCCAGCCGCAGATACGCAGTATTTT
TRBV29-1	NA	TRBJ2-3	NA	CSVDSFPDTQYF	TGCAGCGTTGACTCGTTCCCGGATACGCAGTATTTT
TRBV27	NA	TRBJ1-5	NA	CASSFLGQLVSNQPQHF	TGTGCCAGCAGTTTTCTCGGACAGCTGGTTAGCAATCAGCCCCAGCATTTT
TRBV29-1	NA	TRBJ1-1	NA	CSSKGLQRNTEAFF	TGCAGCTCAAAAGGACTGCAGAGGAACACTGAAGCTTTCTTT
TRBV4-1	NA	TRBJ2-7	NA	CASSQTSDGAYEQYF	TGCGCCAGCAGCCAAACCTCCGACGGAGCCTACGAGCAGTACTTC
TRBV6-5	NA	TRBJ1-1	NA	CASSYLDTLNTEAFF	TGTGCCAGCAGTTACTTAGACACCCTGAACACTGAAGCTTTCTTT
TRBV7-9	NA	TRBJ1-6	NA	CASSPWSGDSPLHF	TGTGCCAGCAGCCCCTGGTCGGGGGATTCACCCCTCCACTTT
TRBV18	TRBD2	TRBJ2-7	NA	CASSPFQTAGLAGGEQYF	TGTGCCAGCTCACCATTTCAAACCGCGGGACTAGCGGGAGGCGAGCAGTACTTC
TRBV7-8	NA	TRBJ1-5	NA	CASSLVGVNQPQHF	TGTGCCAGCAGCTTAGTAGGGGTCAATCAGCCCCAGCATTTT
TRBV5-1	NA	TRBJ1-2	NA	CASSSWGTGPYGYTF	TGCGCCAGCAGCTCGTGGGGAACAGGTCCTTATGGCTACACCTTC
TRBV13	TRBD1	TRBJ1-2	NA	CASSYGTGIYGYTF	TGTGCCAGCAGCTATGGGACAGGAATCTATGGCTACACCTTC
TRBV7-9	TRBD1	TRBJ2-4	NA	CASSLGTGDIQYF	TGTGCCAGCAGCTTGGGGACAGGGGACATTCAGTACTTC
TRBV27	NA	TRBJ2-1	NA	CASSLTSHNEQFF	TGTGCCAGCAGTTTAACTAGCCACAATGAGCAGTTCTTC
TRBV29-1	NA	TRBJ2-7	few	CSVETQDTQQYF	TGCAGCGTTGAAACTCAGGACACACAGCAGTACTTC
TRBV29-1	TRBD2	TRBJ2-1	NA	CSVDPSGRGWAPNEQFF	TGCAGCGTTGACCCTAGCGGGAGAGGGTGGGCCCCCAATGAGCAGTTCTTC
TRBV4-1	NA	TRBJ1-5	NA	CASSHYRSSNQPQHF	TGCGCCAGCAGCCATTACAGGTCTAGCAATCAGCCCCAGCATTTT
TRBV4-1	TRBD2	TRBJ2-3	NA	CASSQQTSGGRTDTQYF	TGCGCCAGCAGCCAACAGACTAGCGGGGGACGCACAGATACGCAGTATTTT
TRBV5-1	TRBD1	TRBJ1-1	NA	CASSIGQGAMNTEAFF	TGCGCCAGCAGCATTGGACAGGGGGCCATGAACACTGAAGCTTTCTTT
TRBV7-9	NA	TRBJ1-1	NA	CASSDRQMNTEAFF	TGTGCCAGCAGCGATCGACAGATGAACACTGAAGCTTTCTTT
TRBV7-2	NA	TRBJ2-3	NA	CASSFGGSTDTQYF	TGTGCCAGCAGCTTCGGCGGGAGCACAGATACGCAGTATTTT
TRBV11-3	TRBD2	TRBJ2-2	NA	CASSPQGSSGGVTGELFF	TGTGCCAGCAGCCCCCAGGGGAGTAGCGGGGGGGTTACCGGGGAGCTGTTTTTT
TRBV7-9	TRBD2	TRBJ2-1	once	CASTAGVTEQFF	TGTGCCAGCACAGCGGGGGTGACGGAGCAGTTCTTC
TRBV27	NA	TRBJ1-5	NA	CASSFNGVQPQHF	TGTGCCAGCAGTTTTAACGGGGTCCAGCCCCAGCATTTT
TRBV7-8	TRBD2	TRBJ2-3	once	CASGSVAGVLDTQYF	TGTGCCAGCGGCTCGGTAGCGGGGGTTTTGGATACGCAGTATTTT
TRBV7-9	TRBD2	TRBJ2-7	NA	CASSGTLAGGPDEQYF	TGTGCCAGCAGCGGGACCTTAGCGGGGGGGCCCGACGAGCAGTACTTC
TRBV30	TRBD1	TRBJ1-1	NA	CAWSQTGSGAFF	TGTGCCTGGAGCCAGACAGGGAGCGGAGCTTTCTTT
TRBV19	NA	TRBJ2-5	NA	CASSGTGGETQYF	TGTGCCAGTAGCGGGACCGGGGGAGAGACCCAGTACTTC
TRBV4-1	TRBD2	TRBJ2-1	once	CASSPPPSGRSYNEQFF	TGCGCCAGCAGCCCTCCCCCTAGCGGTCGCTCCTACAATGAGCAGTTCTTC
TRBV5-4	TRBD1	TRBJ1-1	once	CASSFDRAPNTEAFF	TGTGCCAGCAGCTTCGACAGGGCGCCGAACACTGAAGCTTTCTTT
TRBV11-3	TRBD2	TRBJ2-1	NA	CASSLEGGTLSNEQFF	TGTGCCAGCAGCTTAGAGGGGGGGACGCTAAGCAATGAGCAGTTCTTC
TRBV27	NA	TRBJ1-5	NA	CASSPHPGAEQPQHF	TGTGCCAGCAGTCCACACCCTGGGGCAGAACAGCCCCAGCATTTT
TRBV6-1	TRBD2	TRBJ2-3	NA	CASSDTGLAPSRDTQYF	TGTGCCAGCAGTGATACGGGACTAGCGCCGAGCAGGGATACGCAGTATTTT
TRBV7-2	TRBD1	TRBJ1-1	once	CASSLDRGHTEAFF	TGTGCCAGCAGCTTAGACAGGGGGCACACTGAAGCTTTCTTT
TRBV9	TRBD2	TRBJ2-7	NA	CASSPQRGGYEQYF	TGTGCCAGCAGCCCTCAGCGGGGGGGCTACGAGCAGTACTTC
TRBV7-3	NA	TRBJ2-3	NA	CASSPTRLDTQYF	TGTGCCAGCAGCCCGACTAGATTAGATACGCAGTATTTT
TRBV30	NA	TRBJ2-7	NA	CAWRAGATYEQYF	TGTGCCTGGAGGGCAGGTGCAACCTACGAGCAGTACTTC
TRBV6-8	TRBD2	TRBJ2-3	NA	CASRGLAGGSTDTQYF	TGTGCCAGCAGGGGATTGGCGGGAGGGTCGACAGATACGCAGTATTTT
TRBV18	TRBD2	TRBJ2-1	once	CASSLGLAGAEQFF	TGTGCCAGCTCACTAGGACTAGCGGGAGCGGAGCAGTTCTTC
TRBV28	TRBD2	TRBJ2-7	NA	CASSLGGFGTSDYEQYF	TGTGCCAGCAGTTTAGGGGGGTTTGGGACTAGCGACTACGAGCAGTACTTC
TRBV5-1	TRBD1	TRBJ1-1	NA	CASSLILTGTGLNTEAFF	TGCGCCAGCAGCTTGATACTAACCGGGACAGGTTTGAACACTGAAGCTTTCTTT